Listed here is a single T cell receptor beta chain. This clonotype occurred a few times. This clone's antigen is unknown. The input lacks base qualities; no much larger clone sits a single base away. The data stem from a study of T cell repertoires in cytomegalovirus infection (dated by TCRdb to about 2019). About the study as a whole: Donor HLA type was relevant to the analysis, as public TCR beta signatures indicated carriage of CMV infection together with the matching HLA type.

V drops 5 bases and J drops 0 bases, leaving 11 bases in between. Reading the germline V gene gives CDR1 SNHLY and CDR2 FYNNEI. The CDR3 goes from the cysteine to the phenylalanine over 15 residues. Here the CDR3 DNA is all that survives: 45 bases in frame from base 1. The sequencing machine was an Illumina HiSeq 1500. Starting from the raw public reads, TCRdb applied fastp trimming at Q25, assembled clones with MiXCR and retained in-frame beta chains. Rows are unified per CDR3 protein, each entry keeping the most common DNA and genes. Within this sample are around 740,000 distinct CDR3 sequences, with 35% to 45% of them counted one time only. The ten largest clones represent around 2.8% of the sample. General conclusions and limits of the study: The ex vivo response was dominated by HLA-C-restricted CMV-specific TCR beta clonotypes, which also provided the single most frequent clonotype in two of eight donors. Cumulative frequency of public TCR beta family members discriminated carriers of CMV infection plus the relevant HLA type in this cohort and an independent approximately 360-donor cohort.

The sequenced sample consisted of PBMCs. This receptor was obtained from a human donor in good health (CMV status not recorded). Some clones in this sample may be carry-over from other donors' samples. Recombination linked TRBV2 to TRBJ2-1; D gene: possibly TRBD2, on 5 matching bases. The nucleotides read TGTGCCAGCAGTAAGACTGAGGGCTCCTACAATGAGCAGTTCTTC. This gives the protein CASSKTEGSYNEQFF. The variable domain in full, with residues beyond the CDR3 obtained from the reference TRBV2 and TRBJ2-1 genes, is EPEVTQTPSHQVTQMGQEVILRCVPISNHLYFYWYRQILGQKVEFLVSFYNNEISEKSEIFDDQFSVERPDGSNFTLKIRSTKLEDSAMYFCASSKTEGSYNEQFFGPGTRLTVL.